Below, 5 T cell receptor beta chains from the same sample are listed, as sequenced in a study of T cell repertoires in cytomegalovirus infection. TCRdb reprocessed the reads via MiXCR and lists one record per CDR3 protein. Seen here are around 800,000 distinct CDR3 sequences, roughly 33% observed once, and the top ten hold around 11%. These TCRs' antigens remain unknown. The source was cultured CD8+ T cells from PBMCs, collected from culture after CMV antigen stimulation. The receptor source for this set is a human donor in good health (CMV status not recorded). Some clones in this sample may be carry-over from other donors' samples.

This clonotype appeared a few times. The chain couples TRBV10-3 to TRBJ1-1; 7 nucleotides align to TRBD1. The CDR3 consists of 19 residues. CDR1 and CDR2 (germline): ENHRY, SYGVKD. V was clipped by 0 bases and J by 0 bases; unmatched bases: 13. CDR3 region: CAISESKVRTGTMNTEAFF. CDR3 DNA: TGTGCCATCAGTGAGTCGAAGGTTCGGACAGGAACTATGAACACTGAAGCTTTCTTT.

This clonotype is a singleton in its sample. A much bigger clone sits one base away, suggesting this may be a read error. The chain carries TRBV12-3 or TRBV12-4 and TRBJ2-7, with TRBD1 matching over 9 bases. This CDR3 comprises 14 residues. DNA of the CDR3: TGTGTCAGCAGTTTAGGGACAGGGCTTTACGAGCAGTACGTC. It codes for CVSSLGTGLYEQYV.

This clonotype was observed a handful of times. The V gene is TRBV7-6, the J gene TRBJ2-5, with 7 nucleotides matching TRBD2. Germline assignment: CDR1 SGHVS and CDR2 FNYEAQ. The CDR3 contains 14 residues. V lost 6 bases to trimming and J lost 5 bases; unmatched junction nucleotides: 9. CDR3 DNA: TGTGCCAGCAGTCGGGACTATGTCGGGGAGACCCAGTACTTC. It translates to CASSRDYVGETQYF.

About this clonotype: A much larger clonotype is one base distant, so this may be a read error. The chain links TRBV7-6 to TRBJ2-1, with TRBD2 matching over 9 bases. Germline V gives CDR1 SGHVS, CDR2 FNYEAQ. The CDR3 is 17 amino acids. CDR3 region: CANSLRWVAGAYNEQFF. DNA for the CDR3: TGTGCCAACAGCTTAAGATGGGTAGCGGGGGCCTACAATGAGCAGTTCTTC.

This clonotype has a handful of counts. The CDR3 loop is CASNGVGGHDEQFF. CDR3 sequence (DNA): TGTGCCAGCAATGGGGTTGGAGGGCATGATGAGCAGTTCTTC. The rearrangement joins TRBV6-5 to TRBJ2-1, with D possibly TRBD2 on 6 matching bases. CDR1 is MNHEY, CDR2 SVGAGI, per germline. This CDR3 spans 14 amino acids. Trimming removed 7 bases from V and 8 bases from J, with 18 bases in between.